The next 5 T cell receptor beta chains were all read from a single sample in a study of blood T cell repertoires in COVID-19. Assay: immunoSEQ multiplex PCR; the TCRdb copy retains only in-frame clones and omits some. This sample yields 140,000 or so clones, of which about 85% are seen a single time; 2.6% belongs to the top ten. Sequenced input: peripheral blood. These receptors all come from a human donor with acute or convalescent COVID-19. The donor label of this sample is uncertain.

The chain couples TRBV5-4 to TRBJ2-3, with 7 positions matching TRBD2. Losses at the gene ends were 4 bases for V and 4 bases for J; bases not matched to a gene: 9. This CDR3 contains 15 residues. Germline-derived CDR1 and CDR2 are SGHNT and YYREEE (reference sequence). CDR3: CASSPRRGEADTQYF. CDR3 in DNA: TGTGCCAGCAGCCCCCGCCGGGGGGAGGCAGATACGCAGTATTTT. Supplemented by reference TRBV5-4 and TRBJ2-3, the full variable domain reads ETGVTQSPTHLIKTRGQQVTLRCSSQSGHNTVSWYQQALGQGPQFIFQYYREEENGRGNFPPRFSGLQFPNYSSELNVNALELDDSALYLCASSPRRGEADTQYFGPGTRLTVL.

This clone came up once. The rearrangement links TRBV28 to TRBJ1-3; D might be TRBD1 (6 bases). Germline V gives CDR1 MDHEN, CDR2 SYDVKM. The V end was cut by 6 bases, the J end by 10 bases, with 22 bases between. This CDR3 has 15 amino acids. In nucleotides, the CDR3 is TGTGCCAGCAGGCTATCCCTTACAGGGTCCTATACCATATATTTT. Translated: CASRLSLTGSYTIYF.

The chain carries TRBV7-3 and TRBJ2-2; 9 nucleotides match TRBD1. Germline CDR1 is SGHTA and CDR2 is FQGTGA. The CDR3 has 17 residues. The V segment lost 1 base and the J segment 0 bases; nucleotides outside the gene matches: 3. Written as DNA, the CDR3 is TGTGCCAGCAGCTTAAATCGGGACAGGGCGAACACCGGGGAGCTGTTTTTT. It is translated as CASSLNRDRANTGELFF.

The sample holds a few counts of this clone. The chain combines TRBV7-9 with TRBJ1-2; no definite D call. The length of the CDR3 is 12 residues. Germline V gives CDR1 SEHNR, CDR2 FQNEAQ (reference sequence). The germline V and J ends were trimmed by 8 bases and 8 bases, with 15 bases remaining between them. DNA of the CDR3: TGTGCCAGCTCAGACGGGAATCGGGGCTACACCTTC. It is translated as CASSDGNRGYTF.

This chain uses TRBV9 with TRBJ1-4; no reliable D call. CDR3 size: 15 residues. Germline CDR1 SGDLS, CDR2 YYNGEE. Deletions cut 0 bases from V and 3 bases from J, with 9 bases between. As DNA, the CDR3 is TGTGCCAGCAGCGTAGCCCCGGTCTCTAATGAAAAACTGTTTTTT. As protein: CASSVAPVSNEKLFF.